The 30 T cell receptor beta chains below all came from one sample that was sequenced in a study of cytomegalovirus exposure and HLA in healthy donors. PCR amplification relied on 60 Vbeta primers (plus 13 Jbeta primers). Sequencing was performed with immunoSEQ multiplex PCR; in TCRdb, only in-frame clones are kept and a portion is missing. The table has about 120,000 clones, around 74% seen once. The sequencing input was PBMCs. The receptor source for this set is a man aged 60 to 69 in good health and CMV-seropositive.

This clone has just a few counts. J is TRBJ2-1 and V is TRBV4-1, with D maybe TRBD1 (6 bases). Per the germline V gene, CDR1 is MGHRA and CDR2 is YSYEKL. Deletions cut 1 base from V and 8 bases from J, with 15 bases between. This CDR3 is built from 15 residues. CDR3 in amino acids: CASSQVLTGYDEQFF. The CDR3, as DNA: TGCGCCAGCAGCCAAGTCCTTACAGGGTACGATGAGCAGTTCTTC.

V is TRBV7-8 and J is TRBJ2-6; unclear D gene. This CDR3 contains 15 residues. V shed 6 bases and J shed 0 bases, with 9 bases lying between them. Germline values: CDR1 SGHVS, CDR2 FQNEAQ. CDR3 residues: CASRSPYSGANVLTF. In nucleotides, the CDR3 is TGTGCCAGCAGGAGTCCTTACTCTGGGGCCAACGTCCTGACTTTC.

The CDR3 bases are TGTGCCAGCAGTGATAGGGGCTTGACGAACACTGAAGCTTTCTTT. This codes for CASSDRGLTNTEAFF. The gene calls are TRBV6-4 and TRBJ1-1; maybe TRBD1 (5 bases). V was cut by 3 bases and J by 1 base, with 12 bases left in between. The CDR3 extends over 15 amino acids. Germline CDR1 is MRHNA and CDR2 is SNTAGT.

The rearrangement uses TRBV10-2 and TRBJ1-1, with D unresolved. Germline CDR1 reads WSHSY; CDR2 reads SAAADI. The CDR3 loop spans 15 amino acids. V lost 2 bases, J lost 0 bases, and 10 bases lay in between. CDR3 DNA sequence: TGCGCCAGCAGTGAGGTACAGTCGATGAACACTGAAGCTTTCTTT. This translates into CASSEVQSMNTEAFF.

The rearrangement joins TRBV4-2 to TRBJ2-5; the D is unclear. The CDR3 has 17 residues. V was trimmed by 1 base and J by 0 bases, leaving 15 bases between them. CDR1 is LGHNA, CDR2 YNFKEQ, per germline. In DNA form, the CDR3 reads TGTGCCAGCAGCCAAGTCGGCGGTGAAGCCTACCAAGAGACCCAGTACTTC. This sequence encodes CASSQVGGEAYQETQYF.

V gene TRBV27 combines with J gene TRBJ2-2; D perhaps matches TRBD1 (5 bases). The V end was cut by 4 bases, the J end by 7 bases, with 10 bases between. The CDR3 spans 13 residues. Per germline, CDR1 MNHEY and CDR2 SMNVEV (reference sequence). CDR3 nucleotide sequence: TGTGCCAGCAGTTACAGGCCCCGCGGGGAGCTGTTTTTT. Translating it yields CASSYRPRGELFF.

The chain is built from TRBV7-6 and TRBJ1-5, with D tentatively TRBD1 (6 bases). The CDR3 loop spans 14 amino acids. V dropped 5 bases and J dropped 6 bases, with 14 bases sitting between them. Germline CDR1 reads SGHVS; CDR2 reads FNYEAQ. CDR3 protein: CASSQGQQGQPQHF. The CDR3 DNA sequence: TGTGCCAGCAGCCAAGGACAGCAGGGTCAGCCCCAGCATTTT.

This clone was found once. The chain uses TRBV5-5 and TRBJ2-5; 11 bases match TRBD2. After removal of 3 bases from V and 3 bases from J, the junction contained 4 bases not matched to a gene. The CDR3 runs to 15 residues. Germline V gives CDR1 SGHKS, CDR2 YYEKEE (reference sequence). DNA of the CDR3: TGTGCCAGCAGCTATGGGACTAGCGGTGAAGAGACCCAGTACTTC. Amino acids: CASSYGTSGEETQYF.

The chain links TRBV6-6 to TRBJ2-7; 7 nucleotides align to TRBD1. V was clipped by 7 bases and J by 5 bases; unmatched bases: 11. The CDR3 covers 14 residues. CDR1 and CDR2 from the germline V gene are MNHNY and SVGAGI (reference sequence). CDR3: CASTPIPTGHEQYF. CDR3 in DNA: TGTGCCAGCACCCCAATACCGACAGGGCACGAGCAGTACTTC.

The J gene is TRBJ2-2, the V gene TRBV5-1; 8 positions agree with TRBD2. After removal of 4 bases from V and 6 bases from J, the junction contained 11 bases not matched to a gene. The CDR3 is made up of 16 amino acids. Germline CDR1 reads SGHRS; CDR2 reads YFSETQ. CDR3 DNA: TGCGCCAGCAGCGGACTGGGACTAGGACTACCCGGGGAGCTGTTTTTT. Translated: CASSGLGLGLPGELFF. Based on the CDR3 plus reference TRBV5-1 and TRBJ2-2, the full variable domain is KAGVTQTPRYLIKTRGQQVTLSCSPISGHRSVSWYQQTPGQGLQFLFEYFSETQRNKGNFPGRFSGRQFSNSRSEMNVSTLELGDSALYLCASSGLGLGLPGELFFGEGSRLTVL.

This clone came up a few times. The chain carries TRBV5-1 and TRBJ1-1; D remains ambiguous. The CDR3 spans 12 residues. CDR1 SGHRS and CDR2 YFSETQ come from the germline V gene. Trimming took off 1 base at V and 5 bases at J, with 6 bases between the two ends. CDR3: CASSLPGTEAFF. The DNA of the CDR3 is TGCGCCAGCAGCTTGCCGGGGACTGAAGCTTTCTTT.

J is TRBJ2-2 and V is TRBV28; a weak D match, TRBD2 (5 bases). V dropped 7 bases and J dropped 1 base, with 13 bases sitting between them. Per the germline V gene, CDR1 is MDHEN and CDR2 is SYDVKM. CDR3 size: 15 residues. Here the CDR3 DNA reads TGTGCCAGCACACTAGGCCTGGAGAACACCGGGGAGCTGTTTTTT. Translated: CASTLGLENTGELFF.

The chain links TRBV7-6 to TRBJ2-3; 13 bases line up with TRBD2. The trim removed 5 bases at V and 2 bases at J, leaving 7 bases unmatched. CDR1 SGHVS and CDR2 FNYEAQ come from the germline V gene. The CDR3 consists of 17 residues. The chain's CDR3 is CASSLPTSGGATDTQYF. The CDR3 nucleotides are TGTGCCAGCAGCCTACCTACTAGCGGGGGGGCCACAGATACGCAGTATTTT.

This clone appeared a few times. The V call is TRBV19, the J call TRBJ1-2; D unresolved. CDR3 length: 12 residues. With 5 bases removed from V and 7 bases from J, the gap between germline ends came to 11 bases. Per germline, CDR1 LNHDA and CDR2 SQIVND (reference sequence). The CDR3 DNA is TGTGCCAGTAGTCCATGGGCGGGTGGCTACACCTTC. It specifies CASSPWAGGYTF.

The genes are TRBV18 and TRBJ2-3; TRBD2 matches 14 bases. The CDR3 length is 18 residues. Germline V CDR1 and CDR2: KGHSH, LQKENI. The V and J ends lost 2 bases and 2 bases, in that order; junction bases with no gene match: 6. The CDR3 DNA sequence: TGTGCCAGCTCACCAGGACCGGGACTAGCGGGAGCCACAGATACGCAGTATTTT. Amino acid sequence: CASSPGPGLAGATDTQYF.

This chain joins TRBV13 and TRBJ2-7; the D gene is possibly TRBD1 (6 bases). Germline lookup yields CDR1 PRHDT and CDR2 FYEKMQ (reference sequence). The CDR3 has 16 residues. The V end lost 5 bases, the J end lost 6 bases, and 23 bases lay between the germline ends. The CDR3 sequence is CASSPYRERGLSEQYF. CDR3 DNA: TGTGCCAGCAGCCCGTACAGGGAACGTGGCTTGTCCGAGCAGTACTTC.

A note on this clone: Other DNA sequences in the same sample also yield this CDR3. The CDR3 spells CAWSPRGYGYTF. Here the CDR3 DNA reads TGTGCCTGGAGTCCACGAGGCTATGGCTACACCTTC. This chain connects TRBV30 to TRBJ1-2; D uncertain. V lost 2 bases to trimming and J lost 4 bases, with 8 bases between them. This CDR3 contains 12 residues. CDR1 GTSNPN and CDR2 SVGIG come from the germline V gene (reference sequence).

The CDR3 DNA reads TGTGCCAGCAGTTGGACAGGGAGTATGAACACTGAAGCTTTCTTT. Translated: CASSWTGSMNTEAFF. The rearrangement links TRBV6-1 to TRBJ1-1, with TRBD1 identical over 8 bases. Germline V gene data show CDR1 as MNHNS and CDR2 as SASEGT. Trimming cost V 5 bases and J 0 bases; bases outside gene matches: 5. The CDR3 runs 15 residues.

This clone was recorded only once. The rearrangement links TRBV6-1 to TRBJ1-1; D is possibly TRBD1 (6 bases). The CDR3 covers 14 residues. V lost 5 bases and J lost 5, with 15 bases in between. CDR1 and CDR2 from the germline V gene are MNHNS and SASEGT. The CDR3 loop is CASSYSRGDTEAFF. DNA of the CDR3: TGTGCCAGCAGTTATTCCAGGGGAGATACTGAAGCTTTCTTT.

V usage is TRBV5-6 and J usage is TRBJ1-5, with TRBD1 identical over 9 bases. Germline assignment: CDR1 SGHDT and CDR2 YYEEEE. The CDR3 has 15 residues. Trimming took 4 bases from V and 1 from J; bases not matched to a gene: 3. The CDR3 region has the DNA TGTGCCAGCAGCCGGACAGGGGAGAGCAATCAGCCCCAGCATTTT. Translated: CASSRTGESNQPQHF.

The chain is built from TRBV5-1 and TRBJ2-5; D is unclear. V was trimmed by 0 bases and J by 3 bases, leaving 9 bases between them. The germline gives CDR1 SGHRS, CDR2 YFSETQ. The CDR3 is 14 amino acids. In DNA, the CDR3 is TGCGCCAGCAGCTTGGGGGCAGCTAAAGAGACCCAGTACTTC. Amino acid sequence: CASSLGAAKETQYF. The full variable domain, completed using reference TRBV5-1 and TRBJ2-5, is KAGVTQTPRYLIKTRGQQVTLSCSPISGHRSVSWYQQTPGQGLQFLFEYFSETQRNKGNFPGRFSGRQFSNSRSEMNVSTLELGDSALYLCASSLGAAKETQYFGPGTRLLVL.

The chain links TRBV5-1 to TRBJ2-1, with a tentative D call TRBD2 (6 bases). This CDR3 is 15 amino acids long. The germline V and J ends were trimmed by 5 bases and 1 base, with 13 bases remaining between them. Germline assignment: CDR1 SGHRS and CDR2 YFSETQ. CDR3 nucleotide sequence: TGCGCCAGCAGTTCGGGAGATCTATCCTACAATGAGCAGTTCTTC. Its protein is CASSSGDLSYNEQFF.

This clone was seen a handful of times. The chain is built from TRBV18 and TRBJ1-1, with 7 bases aligning to TRBD1. The CDR3 runs to 16 residues. Germline V CDR1 and CDR2: KGHSH, LQKENI. J gave up 6 bases and V 1 base, and 11 bases lay outside the gene matches. CDR3 nucleotides: TGTGCCAGCTCACCACTCCCGGCCAGGGGGTACGCTGAAGCTTTCTTT. Protein sequence: CASSPLPARGYAEAFF. Full variable domain (outside the CDR3, taken from reference TRBV18 and TRBJ1-1): NAGVMQNPRHLVRRRGQEARLRCSPMKGHSHVYWYRQLPEEGLKFMVYLQKENIIDESGMPKERFSAEFPKEGPSILRIQQVVRGDSAAYFCASSPLPARGYAEAFFGQGTRLTVV.

This clone was observed once. V usage is TRBV19 and J usage is TRBJ1-1; the match to TRBD1 covers 9 bases. This CDR3 is 15 amino acids long. V lost 1 base and J lost 3; bases outside the gene matches: 3. Germline lookup yields CDR1 LNHDA and CDR2 SQIVND (reference sequence). The CDR3 bases are TGTGCCAGTAGTATAGGGGACAGGGCTCACACTGAAGCTTTCTTT. Translation gives CASSIGDRAHTEAFF.

The chain recombines TRBV11-2 with TRBJ1-2, with 9 bases identical to TRBD1. The length of the CDR3 is 13 residues. CDR1 and CDR2 (germline): SGHAT, FQNNGV. J lost 6 bases, V lost 5 bases, and 4 bases had no gene match. In DNA form, the CDR3 reads TGTGCCAGCAGCCTCGGACAGGGGAATGGCTACACCTTC. This codes for CASSLGQGNGYTF.

The chain employs TRBV2 and TRBJ1-1, with D unclear. V lost 6 bases and J 4 bases, leaving 9 bases between the germline ends. The CDR3 runs to 12 residues. Germline CDR1 SNHLY, CDR2 FYNNEI. CDR3 loop: CASRQEGTEAFF. As DNA, the CDR3 is TGTGCCAGCAGGCAGGAGGGCACTGAAGCTTTCTTT.

The V gene is TRBV19, the J gene TRBJ1-2; D ambiguous. The CDR3 consists of 15 residues. The V gene's germline CDR1 is LNHDA and CDR2 SQIVND (reference sequence). V was pared by 4 bases and J by 4 bases, with 16 bases between. CDR3 DNA: TGTGCCAGTAGTACAACCGGGCCGAGGGCCTATGGCTACACCTTC. Its protein is CASSTTGPRAYGYTF.

This clone was recorded once. The genes are TRBV19 and TRBJ1-6; a weak D match, TRBD1 (5 bases). The CDR3 consists of 14 residues. V gave up 4 bases and J gave up 7 bases, with 11 bases separating them. Per germline, CDR1 LNHDA and CDR2 SQIVND (reference sequence). CDR3 coding DNA: TGTGCCAGTAGTAGATCGACAGTAAATTCACCCCTCCACTTT. Its protein is CASSRSTVNSPLHF. Complete variable domain (other parts from reference TRBV19 and TRBJ1-6): DGGITQSPKYLFRKEGQNVTLSCEQNLNHDAMYWYRQDPGQGLRLIYYSQIVNDFQKGDIAEGYSVSREKKESFPLTVTSAQKNPTAFYLCASSRSTVNSPLHFGNGTRLTVT.

The chain carries TRBV7-9 and TRBJ2-7; D call uncertain. From germline, CDR1 is SEHNR and CDR2 FQNEAQ (reference sequence). V dropped 5 bases and J dropped 7 bases, with 9 bases sitting between them. CDR3 length: 11 residues. The CDR3 is CASSELEEQYF. In DNA, the CDR3 is TGTGCCAGCAGCGAATTAGAGGAGCAGTACTTC.

The V and J genes are TRBV28 and TRBJ2-5; TRBD1 agrees at 11 bases. This CDR3 comprises 14 residues. The V gene end was trimmed by 10 bases and the J gene end by 5 bases; junction bases not matched to a gene: 9. Germline CDR1 MDHEN, CDR2 SYDVKM. CDR3 sequence: CATRGTGGLETQYF. As DNA, the CDR3 is TGTGCCACGAGGGGGACAGGGGGACTGGAGACCCAGTACTTC.